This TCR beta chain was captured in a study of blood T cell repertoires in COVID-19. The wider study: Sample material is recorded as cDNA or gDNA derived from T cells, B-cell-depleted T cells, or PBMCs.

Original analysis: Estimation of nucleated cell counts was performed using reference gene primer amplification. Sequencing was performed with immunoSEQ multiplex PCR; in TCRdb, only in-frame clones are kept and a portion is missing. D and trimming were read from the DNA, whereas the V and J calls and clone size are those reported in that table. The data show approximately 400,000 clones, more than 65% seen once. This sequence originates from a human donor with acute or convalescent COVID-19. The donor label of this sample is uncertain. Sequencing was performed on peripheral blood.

DNA of the CDR3: TGCAGTGCCGCACTATCTGTAGGCTACACCTTC. Protein: CSAALSVGYTF. This chain connects TRBV20-1 to TRBJ1-2, with unresolved D. V lost 6 bases, J lost 8 bases, and 13 bases lay in between. CDR1 is DFQATT and CDR2 is SNEGSKA in the germline V gene (reference sequence). The CDR3 has 11 amino acids.